Below are 20 T cell receptor beta chains sequenced from a single sample in a study of blood T cell repertoires in COVID-19. Here immunoSEQ multiplex PCR was the method, and the copy in TCRdb shows in-frame clones only, minus some. The table records approximately 300,000 clones, 85% to 90% of them present only once. Sequencing used PBMCs or T cells enriched from blood (not recorded which). Receptor source: a man aged 25-45 years who had recovered from COVID-19.

The genes are TRBV24-1 and TRBJ1-2, with D possibly being TRBD1 (6 bases). Germline assignment: CDR1 KGHDR and CDR2 SFDVKD. Trimming removed 8 bases from V and 2 bases from J, with 20 bases in between. This CDR3 region has 16 residues. The CDR3 reads CATTPMMAGANYGYTF. The CDR3 region has the DNA TGTGCCACCACCCCAATGATGGCAGGGGCCAACTATGGCTACACCTTC.

The chain links TRBV5-1 to TRBJ2-5, with a possible D match to TRBD1 (5 bases). V lost 0 bases and J lost 2, with 11 bases in between. The germline V gene encodes CDR1 SGHRS and CDR2 YFSETQ. The CDR3 has 15 amino acids. In DNA form, the CDR3 reads TGCGCCAGCAGCTTGGCCATGACAGATCAAGAGACCCAGTACTTC. It encodes CASSLAMTDQETQYF.

This clone has more than one count but fewer than ten. In the same sample, other DNA sequences code for this CDR3. The V call is TRBV6-5, the J call TRBJ2-7, with 9 positions matching TRBD1. From germline, CDR1 is MNHEY and CDR2 SVGAGI. The CDR3 sequence is 15 residues long. V lost 6 bases to trimming and J lost 2 bases; unmatched junction nucleotides: 8. In nucleotides, the CDR3 is TGTGCCAGCAGACACAGGGGGCAGGGCCCCTACGAGCAGTACTTC. Translated: CASRHRGQGPYEQYF.

The V call is TRBV5-5, the J call TRBJ1-6, with D maybe TRBD1 (5 bases). Germline loops: CDR1 SGHKS, CDR2 YYEKEE (reference sequence). The CDR3 has 13 residues. V was shortened by 0 bases and J by 19 bases, with 17 bases between the two germline ends. The CDR3 region is CASSLVLGLGEHF. The CDR3 DNA is TGTGCCAGCAGCTTGGTTTTGGGCCTAGGGGAACACTTT. The whole variable domain, filled in from reference TRBV5-5 and TRBJ1-6, reads DAGVTQSPTHLIKTRGQQVTLRCSPISGHKSVSWYQQVLGQGPQFIFQYYEKEERGRGNFPDRFSARQFPNYSSELNVNALLLGDSALYLCASSLVLGLGEHFGNGTRLTVT.

V gene TRBV27 combines with J gene TRBJ2-1, with 10 bases identical to TRBD2. CDR1 and CDR2 (germline): MNHEY, SMNVEV (reference sequence). V was pared by 6 bases and J by 9 bases, with 11 bases of the junction left unmatched. The CDR3 loop spans 15 amino acids. The CDR3 protein is CASSFLAGDRGEQFF. CDR3 nucleotides: TGTGCCAGCAGCTTTCTAGCGGGAGATCGAGGTGAGCAGTTCTTC.

CDR3 sequence: CASSLEQPQAFF. The CDR3 region has the DNA TGTGCCAGCAGCTTAGAACAGCCTCAAGCTTTCTTT. This chain joins TRBV7-9 and TRBJ1-1; no clear D gene. The CDR3 length is 12 residues. The V end was cut by 1 base, the J end by 9 bases, with 9 bases between. Germline loops: CDR1 SEHNR, CDR2 FQNEAQ (reference sequence). The full variable domain, its missing parts supplied by reference TRBV7-9 and TRBJ1-1, is DTGVSQNPRHKITKRGQNVTFRCDPISEHNRLYWYRQTLGQGPEFLTYFQNEAQLEKSRLLSDRFSAERPKGSFSTLEIQRTEQGDSAMYLCASSLEQPQAFFGQGTRLTVV.

The CDR3 loop reads CASSPREGNTGELFF. CDR3 in DNA: TGTGCCAGCAGCCCTCGGGAGGGGAACACCGGGGAGCTGTTTTTT. The rearrangement links TRBV11-3 to TRBJ2-2; 8 nucleotides align to TRBD2. The CDR3 spans 15 residues. With V trimmed by 5 bases and J by 1 base, 3 bases remained unmatched. CDR1 is SGHNT and CDR2 is YENEEA in the germline V gene.

The rearrangement links TRBV6-5 to TRBJ1-5; a possible D gene is TRBD1 (6 bases). The CDR3 length is 14 residues. V gave up 11 bases and J gave up 1 base, with 15 bases separating them. Germline lookup yields CDR1 MNHEY and CDR2 SVGAGI. The DNA of the CDR3 is TGTGCCGTTCACAGGGAGGGGAGCAATCAGCCCCAGCATTTT. Its protein is CAVHREGSNQPQHF.

V and J are TRBV4-2 and TRBJ2-7, with D unresolved. Deletions cut 0 bases from V and 7 bases from J, with 16 bases between. Germline values: CDR1 LGHNA, CDR2 YNFKEQ. The CDR3 has 15 amino acids. CDR3 DNA sequence: TGTGCCAGCAGCCAAGATATGGATCTTCTGAGGGAGCAGTACTTC. Encoded protein: CASSQDMDLLREQYF.

The rearrangement links TRBV5-1 to TRBJ2-3; possibly TRBD1 for D (6 bases). Deletions cut 4 bases from V and 0 bases from J, with 12 bases between. This CDR3 region has 15 residues. Germline V CDR1 and CDR2: SGHRS, YFSETQ. The CDR3 reads CASSAGQSSTDTQYF. DNA for the CDR3: TGCGCCAGCAGCGCTGGACAGTCTAGCACAGATACGCAGTATTTT.

The chain joins TRBV6-1 to TRBJ1-5, with D possibly being TRBD1 (5 bases). CDR3 length: 15 amino acids. V lost 2 bases and J 4 bases, leaving 12 bases between the germline ends. Germline assignment: CDR1 MNHNS and CDR2 SASEGT. CDR3 DNA sequence: TGTGCCAGCAGTGAATCCAGGGTTAGAAATCAGCCCCAGCATTTT. Protein: CASSESRVRNQPQHF.

CDR3: CASRTGQSSNQPQHF. The CDR3, as DNA: TGTGCCAGCCGAACCGGACAGTCTAGCAATCAGCCCCAGCATTTT. The J gene is TRBJ1-5, the V gene TRBV6-5, with D maybe TRBD1 (6 bases). The V end was cut by 8 bases, the J end by 0 bases, with 14 bases between. Germline V CDR1 and CDR2: MNHEY, SVGAGI. The CDR3 spans 15 residues.

The chain is built from TRBV10-2 and TRBJ2-3, with a tentative D call TRBD2 (6 bases). Trimming took 10 bases from V and 1 from J, leaving 15 bases between them. The CDR3 covers 14 residues. Germline CDR1 reads WSHSY; CDR2 reads SAAADI. CDR3 sequence: CATRTTGGTDTQYF. Here the CDR3 DNA reads TGCGCCACCAGAACGACGGGGGGCACAGATACGCAGTATTTT.

This clone was found many times. The chain joins TRBV7-9 to TRBJ2-2, with 7 nucleotides matching TRBD1. With V trimmed by 5 bases and J by 1 base, 7 bases remained unmatched. Per germline, CDR1 SEHNR and CDR2 FQNEAQ (reference sequence). The CDR3 runs to 16 residues. CDR3 in amino acids: CASSPRGPGNTGELFF. The CDR3 coding sequence is TGTGCCAGCAGCCCGAGGGGGCCAGGGAACACCGGGGAGCTGTTTTTT.

The J gene is TRBJ1-5, the V gene TRBV4-1; D gene ambiguous. Trimming took 1 base from V and 8 from J, leaving 12 bases between them. The CDR3 loop spans 14 amino acids. CDR1 is MGHRA and CDR2 is YSYEKL in the germline V gene. The CDR3 DNA reads TGCGCCAGCAGCCAAGTTGGTCGAGTAGAGCCCCAGCATTTT. Amino acids: CASSQVGRVEPQHF.

This sequence joins TRBV6-5 and TRBJ2-5, with D possibly matching TRBD2 (5 bases). The CDR3 spans 12 residues. Trimming took off 7 bases at V and 4 bases at J, with 10 bases between the two ends. Germline V gives CDR1 MNHEY, CDR2 SVGAGI. The CDR3, as DNA: TGTGCCAGCACTCTAGCCGGAGAGACCCAGTACTTC. Translating it yields CASTLAGETQYF.

On this clone: Different DNA sequences within this sample yield the same CDR3. V is TRBV5-1 and J is TRBJ1-4; no reliable D call. Looked up from germline, CDR1 is SGHRS and CDR2 is YFSETQ. The CDR3 is 14 amino acids. Deletions cut 0 bases from V and 3 bases from J, with 6 bases between. CDR3 sequence: CASSLGQANEKLFF. DNA of the CDR3: TGCGCCAGCAGCTTGGGGCAGGCTAATGAAAAACTGTTTTTT.

CDR3 coding DNA: TGTGCTAGTGGTTTCGGGTTTACTCTCCGACCCTCTGGAAACACCATATATTTT. Translation gives CASGFGFTLRPSGNTIYF. The V and J genes are TRBV12-5 and TRBJ1-3; no definite D call. V lost 3 bases and J lost 0, with 18 bases in between. CDR1 LGHNT and CDR2 FRNRAP come from the germline V gene. This CDR3 has 18 residues.

This clone appeared a few times. V is TRBV7-6 and J is TRBJ2-1; 9 bases are shared with TRBD1. V was pared by 5 bases and J by 7 bases, with 12 bases of the junction left unmatched. The CDR3 has 16 residues. CDR1 and CDR2 from the germline V gene are SGHVS and FNYEAQ. Here the CDR3 DNA reads TGTGCCAGCAGCACCGGGACAGGGACGGAACAGAATGAGCAGTTCTTC. Protein: CASSTGTGTEQNEQFF.

This rearrangement joins TRBV7-6 to TRBJ2-7; 8 bases line up with TRBD2. Losses at the gene ends were 5 bases for V and 0 bases for J; bases not matched to a gene: 9. This CDR3 is built from 16 residues. Per the germline V gene, CDR1 is SGHVS and CDR2 is FNYEAQ. The CDR3 here is CASSASLAGTSYEQYF. Here the CDR3 DNA reads TGTGCCAGCAGCGCTTCCCTAGCGGGCACCTCCTACGAGCAGTACTTC.